The source of this T cell receptor beta chain is a study of OX40 agonist ivuxolimab in advanced cancers. This clone was seen once. Method: immunoSEQ multiplex PCR; TCRdb's copy keeps in-frame clones and lacks some. The data hold about 81,000 clones, with about 88% observed a single time. The cohort excluded patients with autoimmune disease history or systemic immunosuppression. Germline V gene lookup returns CDR1 MNHNS and CDR2 SASEGT. Trimming took 7 bases from V and 13 from J, leaving 29 bases between them. The CDR3 has 15 residues. The starting material was CD4+ or CD8+ T cells sorted from blood, obtained in a trial of the OX40 agonist ivuxolimab. The TCR sequence derives from an adult with an advanced solid tumor such as melanoma, head and neck, liver or kidney cancer. J is TRBJ2-7 and V is TRBV6-1, with D perhaps matching TRBD1 (6 bases). This CDR3 reads CASIVRQVSYGHRYF. The CDR3 DNA reads as TGTGCCAGCATTGTGAGACAGGTTTCGTATGGACACCGTTACTTC.